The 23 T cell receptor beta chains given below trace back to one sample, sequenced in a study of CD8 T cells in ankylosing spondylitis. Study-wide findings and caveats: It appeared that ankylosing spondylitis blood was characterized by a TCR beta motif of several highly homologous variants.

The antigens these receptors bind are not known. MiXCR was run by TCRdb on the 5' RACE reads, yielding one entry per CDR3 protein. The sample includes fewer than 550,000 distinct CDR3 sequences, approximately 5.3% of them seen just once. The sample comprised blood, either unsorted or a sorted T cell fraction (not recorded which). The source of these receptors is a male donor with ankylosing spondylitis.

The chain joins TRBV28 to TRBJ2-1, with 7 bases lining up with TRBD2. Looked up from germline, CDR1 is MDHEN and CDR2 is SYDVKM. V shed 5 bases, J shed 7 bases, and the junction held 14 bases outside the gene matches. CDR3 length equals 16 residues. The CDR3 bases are TGTGCCAGCAGTCCCTGGGGAGCGGGGCGAGGGAATGAGCAGTTCTTC. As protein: CASSPWGAGRGNEQFF.

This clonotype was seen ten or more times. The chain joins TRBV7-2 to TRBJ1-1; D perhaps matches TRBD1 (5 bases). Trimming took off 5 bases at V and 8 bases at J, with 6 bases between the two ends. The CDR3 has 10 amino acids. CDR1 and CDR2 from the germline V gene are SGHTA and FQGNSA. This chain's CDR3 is CASSNREAFF. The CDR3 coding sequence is TGTGCCAGCAGCAACAGGGAAGCTTTCTTT.

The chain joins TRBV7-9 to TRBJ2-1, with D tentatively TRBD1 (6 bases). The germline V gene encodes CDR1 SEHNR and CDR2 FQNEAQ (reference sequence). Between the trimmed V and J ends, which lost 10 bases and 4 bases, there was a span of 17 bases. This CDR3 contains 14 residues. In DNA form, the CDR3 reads TGTGCCATATGGACAGCCTTCGTATACAATGAGCAGTTCTTC. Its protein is CAIWTAFVYNEQFF.

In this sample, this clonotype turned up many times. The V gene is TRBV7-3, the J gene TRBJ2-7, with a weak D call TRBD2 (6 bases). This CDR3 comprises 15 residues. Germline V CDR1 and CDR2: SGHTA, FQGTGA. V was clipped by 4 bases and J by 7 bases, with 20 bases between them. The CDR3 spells CASSSTGTPGMEQYF. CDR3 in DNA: TGTGCCAGCAGCTCAACCGGGACTCCGGGGATGGAGCAGTACTTC.

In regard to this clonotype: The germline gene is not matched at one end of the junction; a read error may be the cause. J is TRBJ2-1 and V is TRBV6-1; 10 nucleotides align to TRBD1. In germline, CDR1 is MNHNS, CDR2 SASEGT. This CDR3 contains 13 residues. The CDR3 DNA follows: TGTGCCAGCAGTGAGGACAGGGGGGACATTTTGGTCTTC. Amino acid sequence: CASSEDRGDILVF.

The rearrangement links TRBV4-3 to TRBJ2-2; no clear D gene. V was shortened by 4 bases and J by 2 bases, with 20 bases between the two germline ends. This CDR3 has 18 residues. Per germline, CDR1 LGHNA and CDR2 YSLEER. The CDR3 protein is CASSLIATPNLNTGELFF. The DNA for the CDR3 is TGCGCCAGCAGCCTTATCGCGACCCCAAACCTTAACACCGGGGAGCTGTTTTTT.

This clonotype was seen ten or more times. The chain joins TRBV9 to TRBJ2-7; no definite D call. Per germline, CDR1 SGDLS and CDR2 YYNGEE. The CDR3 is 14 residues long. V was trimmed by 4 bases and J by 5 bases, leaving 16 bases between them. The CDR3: CASSFGPGPNEQYF. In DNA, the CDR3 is TGTGCCAGCAGCTTCGGACCTGGGCCAAACGAGCAGTACTTC.

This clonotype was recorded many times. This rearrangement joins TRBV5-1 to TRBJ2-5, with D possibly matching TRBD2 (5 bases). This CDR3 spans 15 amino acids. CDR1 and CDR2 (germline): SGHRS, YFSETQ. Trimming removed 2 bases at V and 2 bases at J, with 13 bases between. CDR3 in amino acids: CASSFGLSLQETQYF. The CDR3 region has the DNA TGCGCCAGCAGCTTCGGACTCAGCCTTCAAGAGACCCAGTACTTC.

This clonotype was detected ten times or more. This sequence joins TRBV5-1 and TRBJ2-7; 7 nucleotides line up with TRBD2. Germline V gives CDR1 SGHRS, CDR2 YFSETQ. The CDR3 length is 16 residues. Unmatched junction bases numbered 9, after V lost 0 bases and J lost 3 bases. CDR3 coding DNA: TGCGCCAGCAGCTTGGAAATTAGCGGGTCATACTACGAGCAGTACTTC. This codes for CASSLEISGSYYEQYF.

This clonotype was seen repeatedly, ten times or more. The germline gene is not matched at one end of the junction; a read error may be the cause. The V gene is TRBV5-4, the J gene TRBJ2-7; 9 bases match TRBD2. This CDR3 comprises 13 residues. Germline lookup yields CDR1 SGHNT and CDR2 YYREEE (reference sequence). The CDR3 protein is CASSLETAGGSHF. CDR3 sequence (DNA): TGTGCCAGCAGCTTGGAGACGGCGGGAGGGAGTCACTTC. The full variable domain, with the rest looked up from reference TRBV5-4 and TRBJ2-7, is ETGVTQSPTHLIKTRGQQVTLRCSSQSGHNTVSWYQQALGQGPQFIFQYYREEENGRGNFPPRFSGLQFPNYSSELNVNALELDDSALYLCASSLETAGGSHFGPGTRLTVT.

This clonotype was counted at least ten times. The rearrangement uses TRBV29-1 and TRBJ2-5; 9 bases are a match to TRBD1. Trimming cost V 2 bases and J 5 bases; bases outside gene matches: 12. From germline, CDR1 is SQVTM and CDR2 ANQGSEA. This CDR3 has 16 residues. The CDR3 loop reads CSVEKSGTGIWETQYF. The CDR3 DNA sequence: TGCAGCGTTGAAAAGTCCGGGACAGGGATATGGGAGACCCAGTACTTC. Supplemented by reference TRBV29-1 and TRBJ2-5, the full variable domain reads SAVISQKPSRDICQRGTSLTIQCQVDSQVTMMFWYRQQPGQSLTLIATANQGSEATYESGFVIDKFPISRPNLTFSTLTVSNMSPEDSSIYLCSVEKSGTGIWETQYFGPGTRLLVL.

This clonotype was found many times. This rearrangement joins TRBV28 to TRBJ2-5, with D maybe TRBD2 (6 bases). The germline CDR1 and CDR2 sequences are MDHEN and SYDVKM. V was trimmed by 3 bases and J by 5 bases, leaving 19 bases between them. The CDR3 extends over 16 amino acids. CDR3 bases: TGTGCCAGCAGTTTCCCCCCCGGAGTGGGGAGGGAGACCCAGTACTTC. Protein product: CASSFPPGVGRETQYF.

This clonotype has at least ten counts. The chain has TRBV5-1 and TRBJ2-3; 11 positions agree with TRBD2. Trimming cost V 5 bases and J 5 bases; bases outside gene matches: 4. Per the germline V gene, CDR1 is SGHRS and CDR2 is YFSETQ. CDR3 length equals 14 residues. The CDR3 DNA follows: TGCGCCAGCAGGTCTACTAGCGGGGGAGATACGCAGTATTTT. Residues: CASRSTSGGDTQYF. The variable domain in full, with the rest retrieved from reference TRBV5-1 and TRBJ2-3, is KAGVTQTPRYLIKTRGQQVTLSCSPISGHRSVSWYQQTPGQGLQFLFEYFSETQRNKGNFPGRFSGRQFSNSRSEMNVSTLELGDSALYLCASRSTSGGDTQYFGPGTRLTVL.

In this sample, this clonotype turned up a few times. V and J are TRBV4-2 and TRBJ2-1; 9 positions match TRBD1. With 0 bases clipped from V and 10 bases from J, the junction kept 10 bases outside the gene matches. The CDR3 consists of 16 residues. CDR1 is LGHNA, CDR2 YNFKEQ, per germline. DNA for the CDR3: TGTGCCAGCAGCCAAGATCGAGGGACAGGGATTGGAGAGCAGTTCTTC. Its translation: CASSQDRGTGIGEQFF.

The CDR3 sequence is CASSPGDRCEQYF. In nucleotides, the CDR3 is TGTGCCAGCAGCCCCGGGGACCGCTGCGAGCAGTACTTC. The chain carries TRBV5-6 and TRBJ2-7; the D call may be TRBD1 or TRBD2 (5 bases each). The CDR3 sequence is 13 residues long. Trimming stripped 4 bases from V and 6 bases from J, with 14 bases between. Germline V CDR1 and CDR2: SGHDT, YYEEEE.

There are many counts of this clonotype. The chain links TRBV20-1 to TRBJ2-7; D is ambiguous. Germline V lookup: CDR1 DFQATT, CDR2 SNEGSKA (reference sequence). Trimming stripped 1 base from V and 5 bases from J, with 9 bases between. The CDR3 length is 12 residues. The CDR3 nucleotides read TGCAGTGCTAGAGTTGCGTCGGACGAGCAGTACTTC. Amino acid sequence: CSARVASDEQYF.

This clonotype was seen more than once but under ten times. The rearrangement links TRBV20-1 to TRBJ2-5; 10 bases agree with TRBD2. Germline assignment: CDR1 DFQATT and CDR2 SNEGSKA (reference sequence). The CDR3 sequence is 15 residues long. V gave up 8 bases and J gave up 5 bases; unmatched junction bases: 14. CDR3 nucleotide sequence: TGCAGTTTTGTCCGGACTAGCGGAGCCGCGGAGACCCAGTACTTC. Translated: CSFVRTSGAAETQYF.

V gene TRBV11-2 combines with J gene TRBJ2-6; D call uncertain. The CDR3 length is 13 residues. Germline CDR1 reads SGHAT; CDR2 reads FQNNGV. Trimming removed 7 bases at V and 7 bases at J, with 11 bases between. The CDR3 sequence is CASTIPGANVLTF. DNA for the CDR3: TGTGCCAGCACCATACCCGGTGCCAACGTCCTGACTTTC.

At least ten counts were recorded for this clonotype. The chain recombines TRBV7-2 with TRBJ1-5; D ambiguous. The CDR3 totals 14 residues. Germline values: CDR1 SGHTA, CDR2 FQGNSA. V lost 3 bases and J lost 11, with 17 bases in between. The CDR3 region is CASSFDRRSPAQHF. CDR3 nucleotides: TGTGCCAGCAGCTTCGATCGGAGATCCCCAGCCCAGCATTTT.

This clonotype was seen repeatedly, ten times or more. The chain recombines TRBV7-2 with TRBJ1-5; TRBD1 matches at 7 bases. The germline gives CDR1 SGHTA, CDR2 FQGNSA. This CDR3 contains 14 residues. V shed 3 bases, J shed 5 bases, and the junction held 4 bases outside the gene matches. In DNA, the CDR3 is TGTGCCAGCAGCTTTTCAGGGGGGGATCAGCCCCAGCATTTT. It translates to CASSFSGGDQPQHF.

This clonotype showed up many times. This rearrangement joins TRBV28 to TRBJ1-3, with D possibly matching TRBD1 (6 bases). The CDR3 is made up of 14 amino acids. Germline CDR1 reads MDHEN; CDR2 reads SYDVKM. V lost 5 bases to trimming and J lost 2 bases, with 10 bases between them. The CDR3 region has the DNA TGTGCCAGCAGTGGGGGGGGCCCTGGAAACACCATATATTTT. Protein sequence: CASSGGGPGNTIYF. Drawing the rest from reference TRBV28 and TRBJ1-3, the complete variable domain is DVKVTQSSRYLVKRTGEKVFLECVQDMDHENMFWYRQDPGLGLRLIYFSYDVKMKEKGDIPEGYSVSREKKERFSLILESASTNQTSMYLCASSGGGPGNTIYFGEGSWLTVV.

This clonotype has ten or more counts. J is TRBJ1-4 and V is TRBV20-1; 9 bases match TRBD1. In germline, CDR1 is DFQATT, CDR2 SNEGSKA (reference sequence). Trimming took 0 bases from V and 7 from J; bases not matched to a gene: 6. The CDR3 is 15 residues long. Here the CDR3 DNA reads TGCAGTGCTAGAGATCCCGGGACAGGGCGTGAAAAACTGTTTTTT. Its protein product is CSARDPGTGREKLFF.

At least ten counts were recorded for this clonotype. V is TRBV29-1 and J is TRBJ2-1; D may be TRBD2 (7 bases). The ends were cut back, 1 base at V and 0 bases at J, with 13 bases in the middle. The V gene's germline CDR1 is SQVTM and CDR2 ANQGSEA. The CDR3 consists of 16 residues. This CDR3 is CSVEGRRGGSYNEQFF. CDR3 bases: TGCAGCGTTGAAGGGAGGAGGGGGGGCTCCTACAATGAGCAGTTCTTC.